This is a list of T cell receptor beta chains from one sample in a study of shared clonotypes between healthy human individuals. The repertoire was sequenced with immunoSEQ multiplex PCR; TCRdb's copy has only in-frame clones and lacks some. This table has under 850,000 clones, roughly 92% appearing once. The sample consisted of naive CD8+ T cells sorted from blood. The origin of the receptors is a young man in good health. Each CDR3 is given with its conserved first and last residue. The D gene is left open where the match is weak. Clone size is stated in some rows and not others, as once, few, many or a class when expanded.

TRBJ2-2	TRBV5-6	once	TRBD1	TGTGCCAGCACCAGGACAGGGAGCACCGGGGAGCTGTTTTTT	CASTRTGSTGELFF
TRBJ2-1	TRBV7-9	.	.	TGTGCCAGCAGCTTATTAGGGCAGGGGTTGTACAATGAGCAGTTCTTC	CASSLLGQGLYNEQFF
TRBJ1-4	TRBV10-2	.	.	TGCGCCAGCAGGGACCGACCGTATAATGAAAAACTGTTTTTT	CASRDRPYNEKLFF
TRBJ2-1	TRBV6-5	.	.	TGTGCCAGCAGCCTGAATGAGCAGTTCTTC	CASSLNEQFF
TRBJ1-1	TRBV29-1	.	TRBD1	TGCAGCGTTGAAGGTCTCGGAGGGGGCGCCCACACTGAAGCTTTCTTT	CSVEGLGGGAHTEAFF
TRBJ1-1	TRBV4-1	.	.	TGCGCCAGCAGCCAGTATGAAGACAGGGAAGCTTTCTTT	CASSQYEDREAFF
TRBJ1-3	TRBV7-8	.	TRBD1	TGTGCCAGCAGCTTCGAATTCGACAGGGATGGAAACACCATATATTTT	CASSFEFDRDGNTIYF
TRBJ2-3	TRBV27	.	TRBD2	TGTGCCAGCAGTTCCCCTATAGCGGGACCCCCCCTTGATACGCAGTATTTT	CASSSPIAGPPLDTQYF
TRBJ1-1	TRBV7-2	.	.	TGTGCCAGCAGATTAACCCTAGGAGTAACGACTGAAGCTTTCTTT	CASRLTLGVTTEAFF
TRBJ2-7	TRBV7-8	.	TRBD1	TGTGCCAGCGAGCTAGGACAGGGCTACGAGCAGTACTTC	CASELGQGYEQYF
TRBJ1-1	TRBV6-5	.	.	TGTGCCAGCAGTTCGGGAGTCGGCACTGAAGCTTTCTTT	CASSSGVGTEAFF
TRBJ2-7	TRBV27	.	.	TGTGCCAGCAGTTTAAGACGCAGGGGCGACGAACAGTACTTC	CASSLRRRGDEQYF
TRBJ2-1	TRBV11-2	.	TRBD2	TGTGCCAGCAGCCGAGGAGGCGGGGGCTACAATGAGCAGTTCTTC	CASSRGGGGYNEQFF
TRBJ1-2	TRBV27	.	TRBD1	TGTGCCAGCAGTCCACTGGGACAGGGTTTAGATGGCTACACCTTC	CASSPLGQGLDGYTF
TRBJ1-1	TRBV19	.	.	TGTGCCAGTAGTATCGCGTTGGTGAACACTGAAGCTTTCTTT	CASSIALVNTEAFF
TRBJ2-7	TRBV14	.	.	TGTGCCAGCAGCACATACCGGGACTTTACCTCCTACGAGCAGTACTTC	CASSTYRDFTSYEQYF
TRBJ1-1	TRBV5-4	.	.	TGTGCCAGCAGCCCTTTGTTGGGGGGCACTGAAGCTTTCTTT	CASSPLLGGTEAFF
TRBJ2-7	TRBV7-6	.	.	TGTGCCAGCAGCCTGGACAGCCCCGCCTACGAGCAGTACTTC	CASSLDSPAYEQYF
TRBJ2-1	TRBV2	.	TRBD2	TGTGCCAGCAGGGGTCTAGTCGGGAGGGCCGGTGATGAGCAGTTCTTC	CASRGLVGRAGDEQFF
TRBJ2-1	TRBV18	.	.	TGTGCCAGCTCACCAGAGGTAGCGGCTGTTTACAATGAGCAGTTCTTC	CASSPEVAAVYNEQFF
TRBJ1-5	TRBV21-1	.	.	TGTGCCAGCACCTCAAAGCAGGAGGTCGATCAGCCCCAGCATTTT	CASTSKQEVDQPQHF
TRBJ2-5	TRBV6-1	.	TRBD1	TGTGCCAGCAGTGAAGCGGGGCCGGGACAGGGGCTTCAAGAGACCCAGTACTTC	CASSEAGPGQGLQETQYF
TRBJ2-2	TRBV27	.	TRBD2	TGTGCCAGCATCCGGGGACTAGCGGACCTGAACACCGGGGAGCTGTTTTTT	CASIRGLADLNTGELFF
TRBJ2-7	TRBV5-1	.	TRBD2	TGCGCCAGCAGCTTCGCGGGAGGGCCGTACGAGCAGTACTTC	CASSFAGGPYEQYF
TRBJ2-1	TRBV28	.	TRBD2	TGTGCCAGCAGTTTATTGGACGGGAGGGATGGGGATGAGCAGTTCTTC	CASSLLDGRDGDEQFF
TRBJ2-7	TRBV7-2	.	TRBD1	TGTGCCAGCAGCTTAAAGGACAGGGCCCCCTACGAGCAGTACTTC	CASSLKDRAPYEQYF